One and the same sample provided the 15 T cell receptor beta chains below, sequenced in a study of blood T cell repertoires in COVID-19 (dated by TCRdb to between 2020 and 2021). The library was prepared using the immunoSEQ multiplex PCR assay. TCRdb provides this immuneACCESS table in a form limited to in-frame rearrangements. Some clones are lacking; in checked studies, under half of them reflect an unresolved V gene, and why the rest are absent is not known. This sample lists some 460,000 clones; 87% were detected once. The biggest ten clones account for under 0.75% of the sample. The sample taken for sequencing was PBMCs or T cells enriched from blood (not recorded which). The receptors were sampled from a woman younger than 35 who had recovered from COVID-19.

The V call is TRBV2, the J call TRBJ1-4; 8 bases match TRBD1. Trimming at V came to 5 bases and at J to 0 bases, leaving 8 bases not matched to a gene. The CDR3 contains 17 residues. CDR1 is SNHLY and CDR2 is FYNNEI in the germline V gene. The CDR3 reads CASSLFRGLSTNEKLFF. The CDR3 nucleotides are TGTGCCAGCAGTCTTTTCAGGGGGCTCTCAACTAATGAAAAACTGTTTTTT.

The rearrangement joins TRBV14 to TRBJ2-3; D gene unclear. Germline V gives CDR1 SGHDN, CDR2 FVKESK. The CDR3 length is 16 residues. The ends were cut back, 5 bases at V and 1 base at J, with 16 bases in the middle. The CDR3 coding sequence is TGTGCCAGCAGCGCCCGGATTAGCTACGGCACAGATACGCAGTATTTT. Translated: CASSARISYGTDTQYF.

The V gene is TRBV7-9, the J gene TRBJ2-3; D remains ambiguous. The length of the CDR3 is 14 residues. V was trimmed by 3 bases and J by 0 bases, leaving 7 bases between them. Germline assignment: CDR1 SEHNR and CDR2 FQNEAQ (reference sequence). The CDR3 DNA follows: TGTGCCAGCAGCTTCCTAACTAGCACAGATACGCAGTATTTT. Its protein product is CASSFLTSTDTQYF.

The genes are TRBV5-4 and TRBJ1-6; 7 bases agree with TRBD1. The CDR3 spans 14 residues. J was trimmed by 10 bases and V by 2 bases; bases with no gene match: 6. Germline V lookup: CDR1 SGHNT, CDR2 YYREEE (reference sequence). The CDR3 coding sequence is TGTGCCAGCAGCTTACAGGGGAAATGGTCACCCCTCCACTTT. Its translation: CASSLQGKWSPLHF.

The genes are TRBV19 and TRBJ2-6; perhaps TRBD2 as D (6 bases). This CDR3 has 17 amino acids. Trimming pared 10 bases from V and 0 bases from J, leaving 19 bases between. Germline V gives CDR1 LNHDA, CDR2 SQIVND (reference sequence). The CDR3 here is CATTRRETTSGANVLTF. CDR3 coding DNA: TGTGCCACTACGAGGAGGGAGACAACCTCTGGGGCCAACGTCCTGACTTTC.

There are a few counts of this clone. The CDR3 is CASSLAFGLQETQYF. The CDR3 nucleotides are TGTGCCAGCAGCTTAGCCTTCGGGTTACAAGAGACCCAGTACTTC. This chain links TRBV7-9 with TRBJ2-5; D unresolved. There are 15 residues in the CDR3. Trimming took off 0 bases at V and 2 bases at J, with 10 bases between the two ends. The germline V gene encodes CDR1 SEHNR and CDR2 FQNEAQ (reference sequence). The complete variable domain, with remaining parts taken from reference TRBV7-9 and TRBJ2-5, reads DTGVSQNPRHKITKRGQNVTFRCDPISEHNRLYWYRQTLGQGPEFLTYFQNEAQLEKSRLLSDRFSAERPKGSFSTLEIQRTEQGDSAMYLCASSLAFGLQETQYFGPGTRLLVL.

This clone was detected once. This chain links TRBV6-5 with TRBJ1-1; the D gene is possibly TRBD1 (5 bases). Trimming removed 1 base from V and 6 bases from J, with 9 bases in between. Germline V gene lookup returns CDR1 MNHEY and CDR2 SVGAGI. CDR3 length: 13 residues. CDR3 region: CASSYYGGPEAFF. CDR3 coding DNA: TGTGCCAGCAGTTACTACGGGGGACCTGAAGCTTTCTTT.

This clone was detected only a few times. This chain uses TRBV18 with TRBJ2-1; 11 bases line up with TRBD2. The V and J ends lost 6 bases and 6 bases, in that order; junction bases with no gene match: 4. Germline V lookup: CDR1 KGHSH, CDR2 LQKENI. CDR3 length: 14 residues. Here the CDR3 DNA reads TGTGCCAGCTCCGGGACTAGCGGAAGCAATGAGCAGTTCTTC. Translation: CASSGTSGSNEQFF.

The chain joins TRBV5-1 to TRBJ1-5; TRBD1 aligns across 9 bases. Germline V lookup: CDR1 SGHRS, CDR2 YFSETQ. The trim removed 5 bases at V and 5 bases at J, leaving 5 bases unmatched. The CDR3 totals 14 residues. This CDR3 reads CASRTRDRDQPQHF. The CDR3 DNA is TGCGCCAGCAGAACCCGGGACAGGGATCAGCCCCAGCATTTT. The variable domain in full, completed from reference TRBV5-1 and TRBJ1-5, reads KAGVTQTPRYLIKTRGQQVTLSCSPISGHRSVSWYQQTPGQGLQFLFEYFSETQRNKGNFPGRFSGRQFSNSRSEMNVSTLELGDSALYLCASRTRDRDQPQHFGDGTRLSIL.

This chain uses TRBV27 with TRBJ1-4; weak D call: TRBD1 (5 bases). The length of the CDR3 is 17 residues. Germline values: CDR1 MNHEY, CDR2 SMNVEV (reference sequence). Trimming took 3 bases from V and 7 from J, leaving 21 bases between them. CDR3 DNA: TGTGCCAGCAGTTTCTCGTCCCCGACAGTGATTAGTGAAAAACTGTTTTTT. Translation gives CASSFSSPTVISEKLFF. The full variable domain, in which reference TRBV27 and TRBJ1-4 provide the parts outside the CDR3, is EAQVTQNPRYLITVTGKKLTVTCSQNMNHEYMSWYRQDPGLGLRQIYYSMNVEVTDKGDVPEGYKVSRKEKRNFPLILESPSPNQTSLYFCASSFSSPTVISEKLFFGSGTQLSVL.

The chain employs TRBV12-5 and TRBJ1-1, with D unresolved. CDR1 is LGHNT and CDR2 is FRNRAP in the germline V gene. Between the trimmed V and J ends, which lost 0 bases and 6 bases, there was a span of 14 bases. The CDR3 loop spans 15 amino acids. This CDR3 is CASGLVRRGEAEAFF. The CDR3 DNA reads TGTGCTAGTGGTTTGGTAAGACGGGGAGAGGCTGAAGCTTTCTTT.

The genes are TRBV5-4 and TRBJ2-2, with a tentative D call TRBD2 (5 bases). This CDR3 has 14 amino acids. Between the trimmed V and J ends, which lost 5 bases and 8 bases, there was a span of 16 bases. Per germline, CDR1 SGHNT and CDR2 YYREEE (reference sequence). This CDR3 reads CASSIQAGAGELFF. The CDR3 DNA reads TGTGCCAGCAGTATTCAGGCGGGCGCGGGGGAGCTGTTTTTT.

V and J are TRBV5-8 and TRBJ2-1; D is ambiguous. With 0 bases removed from V and 0 bases from J, the gap between germline ends came to 7 bases. The CDR3 covers 15 residues. Germline loops: CDR1 SGHTS, CDR2 YDEGEE. The chain's CDR3 is CASSLAVSSYNEQFF. CDR3 bases: TGTGCCAGCAGCTTGGCGGTGAGCTCCTACAATGAGCAGTTCTTC.

This chain joins TRBV5-5 and TRBJ1-6; D gene unclear. The V gene lost 1 base and the J gene lost 7 bases, with 9 bases spanning the gap. This CDR3 has 14 residues. Germline lookup yields CDR1 SGHKS and CDR2 YYEKEE (reference sequence). CDR3 loop: CASSLNPGNSPLHF. The CDR3 DNA reads TGTGCCAGCAGCTTGAATCCGGGGAATTCACCCCTCCACTTT.

The sample holds a few counts of this clone. The chain joins TRBV10-2 to TRBJ2-7, with TRBD1 as a possible D gene (5 bases). This CDR3 spans 14 amino acids. From germline, CDR1 is WSHSY and CDR2 SAAADI. Trimming pared 5 bases from V and 0 bases from J, leaving 11 bases between. The CDR3 loop reads CASSLTVTSYEQYF. CDR3 DNA: TGCGCCAGCAGTCTGACAGTTACCTCCTACGAGCAGTACTTC.